Shown below are 9 T cell receptor beta chains from a single sample sequenced in a study of cytomegalovirus exposure and HLA in healthy donors. PCR used 60 Vbeta primers and 13 Jbeta primers. Only in-frame clones appear in the TCRdb table, and some are missing; sequencing was by immunoSEQ multiplex PCR. The sample yields under 200,000 clones, approximately 81% seen once. The sample comprised PBMCs. All receptors derive from a female donor in good health and CMV-seronegative.

The gene calls are TRBV7-9 and TRBJ1-1, with D perhaps TRBD1 (5 bases). The CDR3 is made up of 14 amino acids. CDR1 and CDR2 from the germline V gene are SEHNR and FQNEAQ (reference sequence). Trimming pared 8 bases from V and 2 bases from J, leaving 15 bases between. CDR3 region: CASGLSGGNTEAFF. CDR3 DNA: TGTGCCAGCGGCCTTAGCGGGGGAAACACTGAAGCTTTCTTT.

The CDR3 DNA sequence: TGTGCCAGCAGCGTCGCCGGGGAGCTGTTTTTT. This codes for CASSVAGELFF. J is TRBJ2-2 and V is TRBV9; D gene ambiguous. The germline V and J ends were trimmed by 2 bases and 6 bases, with 2 bases remaining between them. Germline-derived CDR1 and CDR2 are SGDLS and YYNGEE. The CDR3 has 11 amino acids.

This sequence joins TRBV14 and TRBJ2-1, with D uncertain. Germline assignment: CDR1 SGHDN and CDR2 FVKESK. With 4 bases removed from V and 7 bases from J, the gap between germline ends came to 11 bases. This CDR3 spans 13 amino acids. The CDR3 spells CASSPRVQNEQFF. CDR3 in DNA: TGTGCCAGCAGCCCCCGGGTGCAGAATGAGCAGTTCTTC.

A single count supports this clone. This rearrangement joins TRBV19 to TRBJ1-2; 12 nucleotides match TRBD1. The CDR3 is 16 amino acids. Germline V lookup: CDR1 LNHDA, CDR2 SQIVND (reference sequence). The trim removed 2 bases at V and 5 bases at J, leaving 6 bases unmatched. The CDR3 spells CASSILGQGAGYGYTF. DNA of the CDR3: TGTGCCAGTAGTATACTGGGACAGGGGGCGGGGTATGGCTACACCTTC.

The sample holds a few counts of this clone. J is TRBJ2-3 and V is TRBV9; D is perhaps TRBD2 (6 bases). The CDR3 has 16 amino acids. Germline V gene lookup returns CDR1 SGDLS and CDR2 YYNGEE. V lost 4 bases to trimming and J lost 5 bases, with 20 bases between them. CDR3 DNA sequence: TGTGCCAGCAGCCAACCGAGGGACTCCGAACAAGATACGCAGTATTTT. It specifies CASSQPRDSEQDTQYF. Full variable domain (remainder filled in from reference TRBV9 and TRBJ2-3): DSGVTQTPKHLITATGQRVTLRCSPRSGDLSVYWYQQSLDQGLQFLIQYYNGEERAKGNILERFSAQQFPDLHSELNLSSLELGDSALYFCASSQPRDSEQDTQYFGPGTRLTVL.

The chain recombines TRBV5-1 with TRBJ1-1, with a tentative D call TRBD1 (6 bases). This CDR3 region has 14 residues. Germline CDR1 SGHRS, CDR2 YFSETQ. Trimming removed 0 bases from V and 4 bases from J, with 10 bases in between. The CDR3 region has the DNA TGCGCCAGCAGCTTGGACAGGGTGGGCACTGAAGCTTTCTTT. Its translation: CASSLDRVGTEAFF.

The V call is TRBV13, the J call TRBJ1-5; D uncertain. The CDR3 runs to 15 residues. The germline V and J ends were trimmed by 4 bases and 1 base, with 11 bases remaining between them. Germline V gene data show CDR1 as PRHDT and CDR2 as FYEKMQ (reference sequence). The chain's CDR3 is CASSSGRGSNQPQHF. In DNA, the CDR3 is TGTGCCAGCAGCTCCGGCCGCGGGAGCAATCAGCCCCAGCATTTT.

V gene TRBV4-1 combines with J gene TRBJ2-2; possible D gene TRBD2, 6 bases. The CDR3 covers 16 residues. The germline V gene has CDR1 MGHRA and CDR2 YSYEKL. V was trimmed by 2 bases and J by 2 bases, leaving 12 bases between them. CDR3 loop: CASSQRPGLNTGELFF. The CDR3, as DNA: TGCGCCAGCAGCCAACGACCGGGACTCAACACCGGGGAGCTGTTTTTT.

Written as DNA, the CDR3 is TGCAGCGTTGATCCTGGAGGGGTTCGCGAGCAGTACTTC. It translates to CSVDPGGVREQYF. The V call is TRBV29-1, the J call TRBJ2-7, with D perhaps matching TRBD2 (6 bases). V was trimmed by 3 bases and J by 6 bases, leaving 15 bases between them. The germline V gene encodes CDR1 SQVTM and CDR2 ANQGSEA. The CDR3 loop spans 13 amino acids.